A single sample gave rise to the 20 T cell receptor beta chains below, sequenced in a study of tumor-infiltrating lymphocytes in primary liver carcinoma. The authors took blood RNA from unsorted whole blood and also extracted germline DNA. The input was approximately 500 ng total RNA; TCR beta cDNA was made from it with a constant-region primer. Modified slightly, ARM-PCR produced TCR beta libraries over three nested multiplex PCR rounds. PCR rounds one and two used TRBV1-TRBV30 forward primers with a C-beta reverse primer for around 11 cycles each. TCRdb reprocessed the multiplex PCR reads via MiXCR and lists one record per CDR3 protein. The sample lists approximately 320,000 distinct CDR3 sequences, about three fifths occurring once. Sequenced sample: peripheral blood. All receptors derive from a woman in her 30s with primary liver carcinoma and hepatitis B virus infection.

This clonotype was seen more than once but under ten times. The CDR3 DNA reads as TGCGCCAGCAGCCAACAACAGGGCACCACAGATACGCAGTATTTT. Its translation is CASSQQQGTTDTQYF. The chain joins TRBV4-3 to TRBJ2-3, with D possibly matching TRBD1 (6 bases). The CDR3 is made up of 15 amino acids. Germline CDR1 reads LGHNA; CDR2 reads YSLEER. V lost 2 bases, J lost 2 bases, and 11 bases lay in between.

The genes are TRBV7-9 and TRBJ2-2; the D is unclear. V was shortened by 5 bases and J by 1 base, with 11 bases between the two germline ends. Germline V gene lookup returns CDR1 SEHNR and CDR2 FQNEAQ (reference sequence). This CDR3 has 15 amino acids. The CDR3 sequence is CASSHRTGNTGELFF. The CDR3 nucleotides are TGTGCCAGCAGCCACCGGACGGGGAACACCGGGGAGCTGTTTTTT. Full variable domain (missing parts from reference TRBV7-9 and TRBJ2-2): DTGVSQNPRHKITKRGQNVTFRCDPISEHNRLYWYRQTLGQGPEFLTYFQNEAQLEKSRLLSDRFSAERPKGSFSTLEIQRTEQGDSAMYLCASSHRTGNTGELFFGEGSRLTVL.

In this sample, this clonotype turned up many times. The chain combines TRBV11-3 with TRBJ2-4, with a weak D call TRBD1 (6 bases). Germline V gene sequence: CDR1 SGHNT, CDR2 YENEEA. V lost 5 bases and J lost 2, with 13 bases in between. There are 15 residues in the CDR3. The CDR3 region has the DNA TGTGCCAGCAGCCCCCCCGGGACAACCAAAAACATTCAGTACTTC. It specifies CASSPPGTTKNIQYF. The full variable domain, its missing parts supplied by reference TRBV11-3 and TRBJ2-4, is EAGVVQSPRYKIIEKKQPVAFWCNPISGHNTLYWYLQNLGQGPELLIRYENEEAVDDSQLPKDRFSAERLKGVDSTLKIQPAELGDSAVYLCASSPPGTTKNIQYFGAGTRLSVL.

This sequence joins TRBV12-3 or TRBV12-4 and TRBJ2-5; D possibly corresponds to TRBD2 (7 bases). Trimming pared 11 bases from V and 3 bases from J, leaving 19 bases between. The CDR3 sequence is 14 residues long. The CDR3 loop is CARTTRGREETQYF. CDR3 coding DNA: TGTGCCCGTACGACTAGGGGGAGGGAAGAGACCCAGTACTTC.

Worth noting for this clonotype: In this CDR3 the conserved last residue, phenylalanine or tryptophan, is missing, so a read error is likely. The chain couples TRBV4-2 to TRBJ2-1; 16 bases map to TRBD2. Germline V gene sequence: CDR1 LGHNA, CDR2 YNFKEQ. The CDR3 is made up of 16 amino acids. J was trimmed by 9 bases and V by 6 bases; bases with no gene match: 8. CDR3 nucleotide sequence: TGTGCCAGCAGGCAGGGACTAGCGGGAGGGGGCAGTGAGCAGTTCTCC. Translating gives CASRQGLAGGGSEQFS.

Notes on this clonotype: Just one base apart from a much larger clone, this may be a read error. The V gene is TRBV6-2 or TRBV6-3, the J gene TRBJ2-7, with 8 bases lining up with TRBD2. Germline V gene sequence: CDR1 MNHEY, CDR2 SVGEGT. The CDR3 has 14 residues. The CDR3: CACSQSGGRTEQYF. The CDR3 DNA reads TGTGCCTGCAGCCAGAGCGGGGGCCGAACCGAGCAGTACTTC.

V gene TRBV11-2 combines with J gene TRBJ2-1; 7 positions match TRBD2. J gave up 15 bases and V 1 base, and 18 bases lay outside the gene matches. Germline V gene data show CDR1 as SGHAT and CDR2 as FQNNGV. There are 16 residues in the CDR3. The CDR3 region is CASSLVGGSYFNGRFF. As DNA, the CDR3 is TGTGCCAGCAGCTTAGTCGGCGGGAGTTACTTCAATGGGCGGTTCTTC.

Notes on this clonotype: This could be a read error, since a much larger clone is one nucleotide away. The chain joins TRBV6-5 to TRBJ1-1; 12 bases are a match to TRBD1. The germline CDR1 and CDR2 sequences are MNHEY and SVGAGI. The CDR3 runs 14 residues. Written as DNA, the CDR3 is TGTGCCAGCACTCCTGGGACAGGGGGCACTGAAACTTTCTTT. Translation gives CASTPGTGGTETFF.

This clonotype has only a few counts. The CDR3 spells CDMETQYF. For the CDR3, the DNA is TGTGACATGGAGACCCAGTACTTC. J is TRBJ2-5 and V is TRBV12-3 or TRBV12-4; D not resolved. The CDR3 sequence is 8 residues long.

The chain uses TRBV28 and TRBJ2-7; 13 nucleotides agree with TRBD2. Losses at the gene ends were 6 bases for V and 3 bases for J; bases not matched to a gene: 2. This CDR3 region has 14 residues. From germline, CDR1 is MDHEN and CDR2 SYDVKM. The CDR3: CASRTSGRIYEQYF. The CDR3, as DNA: TGTGCCAGCAGGACTAGCGGGAGGATCTACGAGCAGTACTTC.

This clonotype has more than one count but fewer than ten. In DNA form, the CDR3 reads TGTGCCAGCAGGTTGACAGGGAACAATGAAAAACTGTTTTTT. Translation gives CASRLTGNNEKLFF. The chain employs TRBV28 and TRBJ1-4; the match to TRBD1 covers 7 bases. Germline CDR1 is MDHEN and CDR2 is SYDVKM. V lost 6 bases to trimming and J lost 5 bases; unmatched junction nucleotides: 6. The CDR3 extends over 14 amino acids. Complete variable domain (other parts from reference TRBV28 and TRBJ1-4): DVKVTQSSRYLVKRTGEKVFLECVQDMDHENMFWYRQDPGLGLRLIYFSYDVKMKEKGDIPEGYSVSREKKERFSLILESASTNQTSMYLCASRLTGNNEKLFFGSGTQLSVL.

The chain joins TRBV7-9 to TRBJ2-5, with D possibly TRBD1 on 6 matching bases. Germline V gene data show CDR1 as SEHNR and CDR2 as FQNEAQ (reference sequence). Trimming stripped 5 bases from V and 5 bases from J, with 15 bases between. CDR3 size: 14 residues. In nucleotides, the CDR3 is TGTGCCAGCAGCCCTCAGGGGATTCCGGAGACCCAGTACTTC. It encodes CASSPQGIPETQYF.

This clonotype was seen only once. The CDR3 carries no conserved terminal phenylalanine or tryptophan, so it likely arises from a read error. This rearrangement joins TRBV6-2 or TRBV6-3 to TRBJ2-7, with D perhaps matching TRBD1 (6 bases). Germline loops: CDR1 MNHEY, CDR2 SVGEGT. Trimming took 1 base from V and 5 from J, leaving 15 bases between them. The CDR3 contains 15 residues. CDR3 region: CASSYYRDKWDEQYS. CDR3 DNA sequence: TGTGCCAGCAGTTACTACCGGGACAAATGGGACGAGCAGTACTCC.

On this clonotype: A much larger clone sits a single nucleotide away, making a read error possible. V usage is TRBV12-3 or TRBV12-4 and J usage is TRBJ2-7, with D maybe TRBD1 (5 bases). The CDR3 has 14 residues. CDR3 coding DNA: TGTGCCTGCAGCCGACGTCAGGGTTCCTACGAGCAGTACTTC. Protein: CACSRRQGSYEQYF.

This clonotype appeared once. CDR3 amino acids: CASSFVGETQPQHF. In DNA, the CDR3 is TGTGCCAGCAGCTTCGTCGGGGAAACCCAGCCCCAGCATTTT. The chain couples TRBV5-6 to TRBJ1-5; D gene unclear. In germline, CDR1 is SGHDT, CDR2 YYEEEE. This CDR3 is built from 14 residues. V was clipped by 2 bases and J by 7 bases, with 13 bases between them. The full variable domain, its missing parts supplied by reference TRBV5-6 and TRBJ1-5, is DAGVTQSPTHLIKTRGQQVTLRCSPKSGHDTVSWYQQALGQGPQFIFQYYEEEERQRGNFPDRFSGHQFPNYSSELNVNALLLGDSALYLCASSFVGETQPQHFGDGTRLSIL.

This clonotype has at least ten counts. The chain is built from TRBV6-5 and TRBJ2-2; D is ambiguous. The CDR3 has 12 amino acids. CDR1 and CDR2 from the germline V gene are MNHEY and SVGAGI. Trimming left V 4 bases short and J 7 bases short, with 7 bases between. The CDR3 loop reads CASSSWDGELFF. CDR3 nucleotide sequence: TGTGCCAGCAGTTCCTGGGACGGGGAGCTGTTTTTT.

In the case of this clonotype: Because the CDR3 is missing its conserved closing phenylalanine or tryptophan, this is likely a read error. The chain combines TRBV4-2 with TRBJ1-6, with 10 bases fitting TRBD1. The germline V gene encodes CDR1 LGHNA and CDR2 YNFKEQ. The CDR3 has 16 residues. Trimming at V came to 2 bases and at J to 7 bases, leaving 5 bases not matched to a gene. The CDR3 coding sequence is TGTGCCAGCAGCCAAAGCGTGGACAGGGGGAATTCACCCCTCCACTAT. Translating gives CASSQSVDRGNSPLHY.

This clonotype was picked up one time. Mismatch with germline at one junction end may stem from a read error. In DNA form, the CDR3 reads TGTGCCAGCAGTGTGTTTAGGGGCGACTATGACTACACCTTC. This encodes CASSVFRGDYDYTF. The chain is built from TRBV6-6 and TRBJ1-2, with a tentative D call TRBD1 (5 bases). The CDR3 contains 14 residues. Per the germline V gene, CDR1 is MNHNY and CDR2 is SVGAGI (reference sequence).

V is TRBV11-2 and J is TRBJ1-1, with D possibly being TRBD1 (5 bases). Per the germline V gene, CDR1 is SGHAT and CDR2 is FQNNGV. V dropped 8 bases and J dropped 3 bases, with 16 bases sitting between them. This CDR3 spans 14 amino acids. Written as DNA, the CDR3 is TGTGCCAGCGGCCCCTCTTGGGGGGACACTGAAGCTTTCTTT. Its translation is CASGPSWGDTEAFF.

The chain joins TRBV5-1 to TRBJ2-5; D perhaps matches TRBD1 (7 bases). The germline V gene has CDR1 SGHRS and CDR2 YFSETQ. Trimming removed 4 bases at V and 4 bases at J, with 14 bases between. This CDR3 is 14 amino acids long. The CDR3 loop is CASSQAGQRETQYF. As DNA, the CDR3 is TGCGCCAGCAGCCAGGCGGGACAGCGAGAGACCCAGTACTTC.